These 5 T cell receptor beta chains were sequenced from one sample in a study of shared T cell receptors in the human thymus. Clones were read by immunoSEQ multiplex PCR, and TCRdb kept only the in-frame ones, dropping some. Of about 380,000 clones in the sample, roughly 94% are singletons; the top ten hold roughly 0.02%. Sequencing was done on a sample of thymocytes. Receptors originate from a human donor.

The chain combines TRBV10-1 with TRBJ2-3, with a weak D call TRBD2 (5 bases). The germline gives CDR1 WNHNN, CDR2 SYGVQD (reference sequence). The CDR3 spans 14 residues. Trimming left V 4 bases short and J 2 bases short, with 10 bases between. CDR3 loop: CASSVGRFTDTQYF. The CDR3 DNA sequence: TGCGCCAGCAGTGTGGGGAGATTCACAGATACGCAGTATTTT.

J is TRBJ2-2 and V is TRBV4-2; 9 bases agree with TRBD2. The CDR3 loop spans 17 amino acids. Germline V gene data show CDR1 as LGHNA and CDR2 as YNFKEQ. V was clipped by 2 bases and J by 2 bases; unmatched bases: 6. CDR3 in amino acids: CASSQLLAGRNTGELFF. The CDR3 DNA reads TGTGCCAGCAGCCAACTGCTAGCGGGACGAAACACCGGGGAGCTGTTTTTT.

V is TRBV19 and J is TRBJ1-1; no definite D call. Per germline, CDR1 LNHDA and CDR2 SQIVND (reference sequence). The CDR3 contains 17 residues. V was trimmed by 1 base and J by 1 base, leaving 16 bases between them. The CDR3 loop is CASSIGGESLENTEAFF. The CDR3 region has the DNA TGTGCCAGTAGTATAGGGGGTGAGAGTCTAGAGAACACTGAAGCTTTCTTT.

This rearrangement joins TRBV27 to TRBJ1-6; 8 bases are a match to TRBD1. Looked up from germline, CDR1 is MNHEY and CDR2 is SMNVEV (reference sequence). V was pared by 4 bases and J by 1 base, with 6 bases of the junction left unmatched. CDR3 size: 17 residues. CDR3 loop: CASSYRTGTSYNSPLHF. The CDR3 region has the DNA TGTGCCAGCAGTTATAGGACAGGGACATCCTATAATTCACCCCTCCACTTT.

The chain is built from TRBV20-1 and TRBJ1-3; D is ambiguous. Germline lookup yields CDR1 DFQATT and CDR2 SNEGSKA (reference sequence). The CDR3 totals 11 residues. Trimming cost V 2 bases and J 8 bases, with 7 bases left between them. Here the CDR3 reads CSARSVDTIYF. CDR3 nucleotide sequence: TGCAGTGCTAGATCGGTAGACACCATATATTTT.